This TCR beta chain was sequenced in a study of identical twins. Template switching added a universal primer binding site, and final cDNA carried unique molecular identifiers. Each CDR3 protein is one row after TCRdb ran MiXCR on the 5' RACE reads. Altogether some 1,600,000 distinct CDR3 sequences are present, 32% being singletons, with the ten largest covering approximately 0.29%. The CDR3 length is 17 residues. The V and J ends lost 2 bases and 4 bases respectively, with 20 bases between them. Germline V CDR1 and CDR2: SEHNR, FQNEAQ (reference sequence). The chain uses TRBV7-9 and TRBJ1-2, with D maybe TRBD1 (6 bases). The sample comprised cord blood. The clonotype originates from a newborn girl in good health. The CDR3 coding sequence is TGTGCCAGCAGCTTAAAAGTCGGCGCAGGGGTGGCCTATGGCTACACCTTC. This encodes CASSLKVGAGVAYGYTF.